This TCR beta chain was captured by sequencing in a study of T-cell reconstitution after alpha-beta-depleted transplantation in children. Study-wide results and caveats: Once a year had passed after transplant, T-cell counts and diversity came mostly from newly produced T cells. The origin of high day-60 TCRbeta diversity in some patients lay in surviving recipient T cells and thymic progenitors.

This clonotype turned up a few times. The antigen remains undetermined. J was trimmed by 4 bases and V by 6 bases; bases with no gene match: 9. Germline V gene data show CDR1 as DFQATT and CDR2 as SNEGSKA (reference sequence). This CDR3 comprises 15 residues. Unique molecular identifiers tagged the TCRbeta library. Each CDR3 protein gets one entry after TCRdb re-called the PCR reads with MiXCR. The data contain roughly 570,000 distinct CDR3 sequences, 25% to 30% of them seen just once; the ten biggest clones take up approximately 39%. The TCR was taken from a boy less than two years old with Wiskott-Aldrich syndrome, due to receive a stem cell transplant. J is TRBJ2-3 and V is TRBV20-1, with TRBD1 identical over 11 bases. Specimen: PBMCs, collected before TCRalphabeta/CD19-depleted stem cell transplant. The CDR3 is CSASHRTGGPDTQYF. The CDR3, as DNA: TGCAGTGCAAGTCATCGGACAGGGGGCCCAGATACGCAGTATTTT.